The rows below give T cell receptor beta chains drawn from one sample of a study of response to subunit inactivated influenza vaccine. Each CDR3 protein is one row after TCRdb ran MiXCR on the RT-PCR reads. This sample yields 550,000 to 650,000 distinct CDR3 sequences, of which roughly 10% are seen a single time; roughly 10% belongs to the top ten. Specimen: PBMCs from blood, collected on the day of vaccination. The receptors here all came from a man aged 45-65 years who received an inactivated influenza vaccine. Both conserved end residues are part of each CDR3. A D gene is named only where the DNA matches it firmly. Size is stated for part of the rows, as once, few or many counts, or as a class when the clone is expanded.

CDR3 DNA: TGTGCCACCAGTGATTTTAAGCGGGAGCTAAACGAGCAGTACTTC
CDR3 protein: CATSDFKRELNEQYF
D gene: TRBD2
clone size: .
V gene: TRBV24-1
J gene: TRBJ2-7

CDR3 DNA: TGTGCCAGCAGCTTAGAGTTTGGGCACACTGAAGCTTTCTTT
CDR3 protein: CASSLEFGHTEAFF
D gene: .
clone size: few
V gene: TRBV7-2
J gene: TRBJ1-1

CDR3 DNA: TGCGCCAGCAGCCTGACAGACAGCTCCTACGAGCAGTACTTC
CDR3 protein: CASSLTDSSYEQYF
D gene: .
clone size: many
V gene: TRBV4-3
J gene: TRBJ2-7

CDR3 DNA: TGTGCCACCAGCAGAGATTGGGGGGAAAATCAGCCCCAGCATTTT
CDR3 protein: CATSRDWGENQPQHF
D gene: .
clone size: few
V gene: TRBV15
J gene: TRBJ1-5

CDR3 DNA: TGTGCCAGCAGCCCACAGACAGGGAGCACAGATACGCAGTATTTT
CDR3 protein: CASSPQTGSTDTQYF
D gene: TRBD1
clone size: .
V gene: TRBV7-2
J gene: TRBJ2-3

CDR3 DNA: TGCGCCAGCAGCCAAGATAGAACAACCGGGGAGCTGTTTTTT
CDR3 protein: CASSQDRTTGELFF
D gene: .
clone size: few
V gene: TRBV4-3
J gene: TRBJ2-2

CDR3 DNA: TGTGCCAGCAGTGTTTTAGCGGGAGCCCTCTCCGAGCAGTACTTC
CDR3 protein: CASSVLAGALSEQYF
D gene: TRBD2
clone size: .
V gene: TRBV25-1
J gene: TRBJ2-7

CDR3 DNA: TGTGCCAGCAGCTCAGGCGGGGCGTCAGAGCAGTTCTTC
CDR3 protein: CASSSGGASEQFF
D gene: .
clone size: many
V gene: TRBV12-3/TRBV12-4
J gene: TRBJ2-1

CDR3 DNA: TGCGCCAGCAGCTTGGAAGGGTCGAGGTCCTACGAGCAGTACTTC
CDR3 protein: CASSLEGSRSYEQYF
D gene: .
clone size: many
V gene: TRBV5-1
J gene: TRBJ2-7

CDR3 DNA: TGCAGTGCCCGGGACAGGGGGGCACCACAGCCCCAGCATTTT
CDR3 protein: CSARDRGAPQPQHF
D gene: TRBD1
clone size: few
V gene: TRBV20-1
J gene: TRBJ1-5

CDR3 DNA: TGTGCCAGCACCCAATCCGGGACATTCTATGAAAAACTGTTTTTT
CDR3 protein: CASTQSGTFYEKLFF
D gene: .
clone size: few
V gene: TRBV28
J gene: TRBJ1-4

CDR3 DNA: .
CDR3 protein: CASSSSGFEQYF
D gene: .
clone size: few
V gene: TRBV6-5
J gene: TRBJ2-7

CDR3 DNA: TGTGCCACCCGGCGTGGTGCTAGCACAGATACGCAGTATTTT
CDR3 protein: CATRRGASTDTQYF
D gene: .
clone size: .
V gene: TRBV12-3/TRBV12-4
J gene: TRBJ2-3

CDR3 DNA: TGCGCCAGCAGCTCCGCAACCCTGACTAGCGGAAATGAGCAGTTCTTC
CDR3 protein: CASSSATLTSGNEQFF
D gene: TRBD2
clone size: .
V gene: TRBV5-1
J gene: TRBJ2-1

CDR3 DNA: TGTGCCAGCAGCCAGTTCATAGCGGGGGGTACACAAGATACGCAGTATTTT
CDR3 protein: CASSQFIAGGTQDTQYF
D gene: TRBD2
clone size: many
V gene: TRBV4-2
J gene: TRBJ2-3

CDR3 DNA: TGCGCCAGCAGCTTGGCACTACCTGGGACCGGGGAGCTGTTTTTT
CDR3 protein: CASSLALPGTGELFF
D gene: .
clone size: few
V gene: TRBV5-1
J gene: TRBJ2-2

CDR3 DNA: TGTGCCAGCTCACCGTCGACAGGGGACCCAATGTGGCATACTGAAGCTTTCTTT
CDR3 protein: CASSPSTGDPMWHTEAFF
D gene: TRBD1
clone size: .
V gene: TRBV18
J gene: TRBJ1-1

CDR3 DNA: TGTGCCATCAGGACCTTAGCGGGGAACACAGATACGCAGTATTTT
CDR3 protein: CAIRTLAGNTDTQYF
D gene: TRBD2
clone size: few
V gene: TRBV10-3
J gene: TRBJ2-3

CDR3 DNA: TGCAGCGCCAGAGGGGCGGCCTACAATGAGCAGTTCTTC
CDR3 protein: CSARGAAYNEQFF
D gene: .
clone size: .
V gene: TRBV29-1
J gene: TRBJ2-1

CDR3 DNA: TGCGCCAACAGCATCGGACAGGTAGTCCACGAGCAGTACTTC
CDR3 protein: CANSIGQVVHEQYF
D gene: TRBD1
clone size: .
V gene: TRBV5-1
J gene: TRBJ2-7

CDR3 DNA: TGTGCCAGCAGCCCTCAGAAGGGGGCCTACGAGCAGTACTTC
CDR3 protein: CASSPQKGAYEQYF
D gene: .
clone size: .
V gene: TRBV7-2
J gene: TRBJ2-7

CDR3 DNA: TGCGCCAGCAGCCAAGACTATACCCCCCGGAATGAGCAGTTCTTC
CDR3 protein: CASSQDYTPRNEQFF
D gene: .
clone size: many
V gene: TRBV4-3
J gene: TRBJ2-1

CDR3 DNA: TGTGCCAGCAGCCAAGGGGGGGGAGCCGGGGAGCTGTTTTTT
CDR3 protein: CASSQGGGAGELFF
D gene: TRBD2
clone size: many
V gene: TRBV3-1
J gene: TRBJ2-2

CDR3 DNA: TGTGCCACCAGCAGAGAGACGGGACGCACGAACACTGAAGCTTTCTTT
CDR3 protein: CATSRETGRTNTEAFF
D gene: .
clone size: .
V gene: TRBV15
J gene: TRBJ1-1

CDR3 DNA: TGTGCCAGCAGCGGGACAGGGGGCATCTACGAGCAGTACTTC
CDR3 protein: CASSGTGGIYEQYF
D gene: TRBD1
clone size: .
V gene: TRBV7-2
J gene: TRBJ2-7

CDR3 DNA: TGTGCCACCAGCAGAGAAAGGGTGCGCAATCAGCCCCAGCATTTT
CDR3 protein: CATSRERVRNQPQHF
D gene: .
clone size: .
V gene: TRBV15
J gene: TRBJ1-5

CDR3 DNA: TGCGCCAGCAGCCGGGAGGGGACTAACTATGGCTACACCTTC
CDR3 protein: CASSREGTNYGYTF
D gene: .
clone size: .
V gene: TRBV4-3
J gene: TRBJ1-2

CDR3 DNA: TGTGCTAGCAGACCAACAGCAGCGAACACCGGGGAGCTGTTTTTT
CDR3 protein: CASRPTAANTGELFF
D gene: .
clone size: .
V gene: TRBV7-7
J gene: TRBJ2-2

CDR3 DNA: TGTGCCATCAGTGGGCCCACTAGCGGGAGAAATATGGAGGTGGGTGAGCAGTTCTTC
CDR3 protein: CAISGPTSGRNMEVGEQFF
D gene: TRBD2
clone size: many
V gene: TRBV10-3
J gene: TRBJ2-1

CDR3 DNA: TGTGCCACCAGCAGGGCAGGGGCAGATACGCAGTATTTT
CDR3 protein: CATSRAGADTQYF
D gene: .
clone size: few
V gene: TRBV15
J gene: TRBJ2-3

CDR3 DNA: TGTGCCAGCAGCCAGGGACTAGCGGCACCCCAAGAGACCCAGTACTTC
CDR3 protein: CASSQGLAAPQETQYF
D gene: TRBD2
clone size: few
V gene: TRBV6-1
J gene: TRBJ2-5

CDR3 DNA: TGCAGTGCTAGATACGGAGGCGCCTACGAGCAGTACTTC
CDR3 protein: CSARYGGAYEQYF
D gene: .
clone size: .
V gene: TRBV20-1
J gene: TRBJ2-7

CDR3 DNA: TGTGCCAGCAGTCCCCGACAGGGTGTGGGCACCGGGGAGCTGTTTTTT
CDR3 protein: CASSPRQGVGTGELFF
D gene: TRBD1
clone size: few
V gene: TRBV27
J gene: TRBJ2-2

CDR3 DNA: TGTGCCAGCTCACCACTCCCCTTACAAGAGACCCAGTACTTC
CDR3 protein: CASSPLPLQETQYF
D gene: .
clone size: few
V gene: TRBV18
J gene: TRBJ2-5

CDR3 DNA: TGCGCCAGCAGTGAACAGGGGGCGGGGGAGCAGTACTTC
CDR3 protein: CASSEQGAGEQYF
D gene: TRBD1
clone size: .
V gene: TRBV10-2
J gene: TRBJ2-7

CDR3 DNA: TGTGCCAGCAGCTACTCTTTCGGGTGGACTAGCGGGGGGACTAGCGAGACCCAGTACTTC
CDR3 protein: CASSYSFGWTSGGTSETQYF
D gene: TRBD2
clone size: .
V gene: TRBV7-6
J gene: TRBJ2-5

CDR3 DNA: TGTGCCAGCACCCCGAGCGGAGCGGGAGTCAATGAGCAGTTCTTC
CDR3 protein: CASTPSGAGVNEQFF
D gene: TRBD2
clone size: many
V gene: TRBV28
J gene: TRBJ2-1

CDR3 DNA: TGCGCCAGCAGCCGCCAGTTCGGGGTTGGGACAGATACGCAGTATTTT
CDR3 protein: CASSRQFGVGTDTQYF
D gene: .
clone size: .
V gene: TRBV4-3
J gene: TRBJ2-3

CDR3 DNA: TGTGCCAGCAGCTTAGGGGCACTAAGCACAGATACGCAGTATTTT
CDR3 protein: CASSLGALSTDTQYF
D gene: .
clone size: .
V gene: TRBV7-2
J gene: TRBJ2-3

CDR3 DNA: TGTGCCAGCAGCTTAACCTCAGGGGGCTTCGGGGAGCTGTTTTTT
CDR3 protein: CASSLTSGGFGELFF
D gene: TRBD1
clone size: few
V gene: TRBV7-2
J gene: TRBJ2-2

CDR3 DNA: TGCGCCAGCAGCCATGGGACTAGTGCCCACAATGAGCAGTTCTTC
CDR3 protein: CASSHGTSAHNEQFF
D gene: TRBD2
clone size: few
V gene: TRBV5-1
J gene: TRBJ2-1

CDR3 DNA: TGCAGCGTTGGCCGGGGGGTCGAAGCTTTCTTT
CDR3 protein: CSVGRGVEAFF
D gene: .
clone size: few
V gene: TRBV29-1
J gene: TRBJ1-1

CDR3 DNA: TGTGCCAGCAGTAAACCCGGGCAGGGTGGTTTC
CDR3 protein: CASSKPGQGGF
D gene: .
clone size: .
V gene: TRBV12-3/TRBV12-4
J gene: TRBJ2-7

CDR3 DNA: TGTGCCAGTAGAGGACTAGCGGGGAAGCAGTACTTC
CDR3 protein: CASRGLAGKQYF
D gene: TRBD2
clone size: few
V gene: TRBV19
J gene: TRBJ2-7

CDR3 DNA: TGTGCCAGCAGCCGCCGTGACAGCTACGAGCAGTACTTC
CDR3 protein: CASSRRDSYEQYF
D gene: .
clone size: .
V gene: TRBV12-3/TRBV12-4
J gene: TRBJ2-7

CDR3 DNA: TGTGCTAGCTCACCTTCCCCGGGGTATAGCAATCAGCCCCAGCATTTT
CDR3 protein: CASSPSPGYSNQPQHF
D gene: .
clone size: few
V gene: TRBV18
J gene: TRBJ1-5

CDR3 DNA: TGTGCCATCAGTGGGACTAGCGGGATGTTGTACGAGCAGTACTTC
CDR3 protein: CAISGTSGMLYEQYF
D gene: TRBD2
clone size: few
V gene: TRBV10-3
J gene: TRBJ2-7

CDR3 DNA: TGTGCCAGCAGTACGTCCAGGGGGAGGAACACCGGGGAGCTGTTTTTT
CDR3 protein: CASSTSRGRNTGELFF
D gene: TRBD1
clone size: many
V gene: TRBV6-1
J gene: TRBJ2-2

CDR3 DNA: TGTGCCATCAAGGGGGACAGCACCGGGGAGCTGTTTTTT
CDR3 protein: CAIKGDSTGELFF
D gene: TRBD1
clone size: .
V gene: TRBV10-3
J gene: TRBJ2-2

CDR3 DNA: TGTGCCAGCAGTTCGGTCCCCTGGATTAGCGGGAGGGCGGGGGATGAGCAGTTCTTC
CDR3 protein: CASSSVPWISGRAGDEQFF
D gene: TRBD2
clone size: few
V gene: TRBV27
J gene: TRBJ2-1

CDR3 DNA: TGCGCCAGCAGCTTGGTTGGCGGGGGGTTGAGCTCCTACAATGAGCAGTTCTTC
CDR3 protein: CASSLVGGGLSSYNEQFF
D gene: TRBD2
clone size: few
V gene: TRBV5-1
J gene: TRBJ2-1

CDR3 DNA: TGTGCCAGCAGTCCCGACAGGGTAAACACCGGGGAGCTGTTTTTT
CDR3 protein: CASSPDRVNTGELFF
D gene: TRBD1
clone size: .
V gene: TRBV28
J gene: TRBJ2-2

CDR3 DNA: TGTGCCAGCAGACCGACTGACATCGACCCCAAAGCTTTCTTT
CDR3 protein: CASRPTDIDPKAFF
D gene: .
clone size: few
V gene: TRBV12-3/TRBV12-4
J gene: TRBJ1-1

CDR3 DNA: TGTGCCAGCAGCTTAGCGGGGCGGCCCCAGTACTTC
CDR3 protein: CASSLAGRPQYF
D gene: .
clone size: few
V gene: TRBV7-9
J gene: TRBJ2-5